This TCR beta chain was profiled in a study of graft-versus-host responses after intestinal transplantation. Study-wide context: Recipients were given multivisceral, liver-intestinal, or isolated intestinal transplants.

Study-wide points: Patients with graft-donor T cell macrochimerism had high graft-versus-host to host-versus-graft clonal ratios in allografts.

Using immunoSEQ multiplex PCR, the repertoire was profiled, and TCRdb retains in-frame clones only, with some absent. Seen here are tens of thousands of clones, about 95% observed once, and the top ten hold approximately 0.19%. Of note for this clone: Its matching antigen is unknown.

The V end was cut by 1 base, the J end by 1 base, with 3 bases between. This CDR3 has 13 residues. CDR1 is SGDLS, CDR2 YYNGEE, per germline. The starting material was unstimulated CD4+ T cells sorted from spleen or lymph node cells, obtained before transplant. The chain carries TRBV9 and TRBJ1-3; D is unclear. The clonotype comes from a human donor who was the organ donor for an intestinal transplant. The CDR3 region has the DNA TGTGCCAGCAGCGTAATATCTGGAAACACCATATATTTT. Protein: CASSVISGNTIYF.